This T cell receptor beta chain was sequenced during a study of T cell repertoires in aging, cancer and after chemotherapy. Across the study: Glioblastoma patients receiving temozolomide-based therapy gave paired samples before and after chemotherapy. Approximately 9.6 million TCR reads were in the whole dataset.

With 4 bases removed from V and 0 bases from J, the gap between germline ends came to 13 bases. The CDR3 covers 17 residues. Broader study findings: Loss of evenness, beyond lost richness, contributed to age-related TCR diversity decline in cancer patients. Compared with age-matched healthy donors, untreated hematological or solid cancer patients showed higher blood TCR clonality.

A mixed TRB-A/B primer pool amplified rearranged TRB by multiplex touch-down PCR. TCRdb itself ran the multiplex PCR reads through MiXCR, one entry per CDR3 protein. The sample yields over a thousand distinct CDR3 sequences, more than 25% seen once. The template was genomic DNA from peripheral blood, not RNA. Comment on this clonotype: Antigen: not known.

The sequencing input was blood. The chain combines TRBV12-3 or TRBV12-4 with TRBJ2-6; D remains ambiguous. The source is a human donor with a solid tumor. The chain's CDR3 is CASSSAKVVSGANVLTF. In DNA, the CDR3 is TGTGCCAGCAGTTCGGCCAAAGTAGTCTCTGGGGCCAACGTCCTGACTTTC.